This TCR beta chain was sequenced in a study of human T cells and chemical hapten exposure. Study in general: The sensitizing agent was 2% DPC, placed on approximately 2 cm by approximately 2 cm of upper inner arm skin. Broader study findings: Versus controls, significantly more large CDR3 similarity clusters arose from expanded TCRs.

This clonotype appeared many times. Its target is unknown. The germline gives CDR1 SQVTM, CDR2 ANQGSEA. V was pared by 2 bases and J by 1 base, with 8 bases between. The CDR3 spans 13 residues. TCRdb passed the RACE reads through MiXCR, listing each CDR3 protein once. The sample holds fewer than 130,000 distinct CDR3 sequences, approximately 10% seen once. Time point defined: patch test 1, 2 weeks after DPC sensitization. As to treatment: therapeutic diphenylcyclopropenone sensitization with weekly scalp DPC. This chain links TRBV29-1 with TRBJ1-1; D not certain. The clonotype originates from a woman in her thirties or forties with alopecia areata. Some clones in this sample may be carry-over from other donors' samples. The starting material was whole blood, obtained in connection with sensitization to the hapten diphenylcyclopropenone (DPC). CDR3 sequence: CSVEYGGNTEAFF. The DNA of the CDR3 is TGCAGCGTTGAATATGGCGGGAACACTGAAGCTTTCTTT.